This T cell receptor beta chain was captured by sequencing in a study of blood T cell repertoires in COVID-19. Trimming shortened V by 4 bases and J by 0 bases, and 9 bases separated the two germline ends. This CDR3 has 15 amino acids. Germline V gives CDR1 SEHNR, CDR2 FQNEAQ (reference sequence). Method: immunoSEQ multiplex PCR; TCRdb's copy keeps in-frame clones and lacks some. The sample yields roughly 99,000 clones, 90% to 95% seen once. The sequence came from a woman in her twenties or thirties with acute or convalescent COVID-19. This chain links TRBV7-9 with TRBJ1-4; tentative D call: TRBD1 (6 bases). Sequencing was done on a sample of peripheral blood. The CDR3 sequence: CASSWTAATNEKLFF. The CDR3 DNA reads as TGTGCCAGCAGCTGGACAGCCGCAACTAATGAAAAACTGTTTTTT.